The present T cell receptor beta chain was sequenced within a study of T cell repertoires in cytomegalovirus infection. Study summary: A matching HLA type, together with CMV infection, was signaled by public TCR beta signatures.

In germline, CDR1 is LGHNA, CDR2 YNFKEQ. Trimming stripped 0 bases from V and 0 bases from J, with 8 bases between. The CDR3 spans 15 residues. TCRdb used MiXCR to reprocess the reads, holding one entry per CDR3 protein. Of 500,000 to 600,000 distinct CDR3 sequences detected, 15% to 20% appear once; the ten largest clones hold 24%. The chain uses TRBV4-2 and TRBJ1-1; D is unclear. The sequence was obtained from a human donor in good health (CMV status not recorded). Some clones in this sample may be carry-over from other donors' samples. The sequencing sample was made of CD8+ T cells from PBMCs. Here the CDR3 reads CASSQEKTLNTEAFF. The CDR3 DNA reads as TGTGCCAGCAGCCAAGAGAAAACCCTGAACACTGAAGCTTTCTTT.